This TCR beta chain was retrieved from a study of T cell responses to AZD1222 COVID-19 vaccine. For the study at large: Second-dose recipients at about 4 or about 12 weeks were treated as one pooled group.

From germline, CDR1 is MNHEY and CDR2 SVGAGI. This CDR3 region has 15 residues. The V and J ends lost 6 bases and 5 bases respectively, with 19 bases between them. Libraries were prepared by immunoSEQ multiplex PCR; TCRdb keeps only in-frame clonotypes and omits some of them. The sample yields under 200,000 clones, around 95% seen once. This TCR was sampled from an adult in good health. The chain couples TRBV6-5 to TRBJ2-5, with D perhaps TRBD2 (5 bases). Material: peripheral blood, obtained on day 0 of AZD1222 vaccination. This chain's CDR3 is CASRYRTSVAETQYF. CDR3 bases: TGTGCCAGCAGGTATCGGACTTCTGTCGCGGAGACCCAGTACTTC.